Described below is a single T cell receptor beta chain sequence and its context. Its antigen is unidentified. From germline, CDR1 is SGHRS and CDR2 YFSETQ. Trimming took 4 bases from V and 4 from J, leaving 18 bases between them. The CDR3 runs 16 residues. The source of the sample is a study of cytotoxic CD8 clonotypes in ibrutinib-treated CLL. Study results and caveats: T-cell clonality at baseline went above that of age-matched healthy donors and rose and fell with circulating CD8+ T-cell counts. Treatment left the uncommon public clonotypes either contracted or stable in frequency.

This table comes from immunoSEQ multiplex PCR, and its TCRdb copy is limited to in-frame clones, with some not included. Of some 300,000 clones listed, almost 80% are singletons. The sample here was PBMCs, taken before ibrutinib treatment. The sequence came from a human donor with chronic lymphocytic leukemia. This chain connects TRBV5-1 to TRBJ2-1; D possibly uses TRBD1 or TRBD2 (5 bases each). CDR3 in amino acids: CASSLESGTGYNEQFF. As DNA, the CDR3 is TGCGCCAGCAGCCTGGAATCCGGGACGGGATACAATGAGCAGTTCTTC.